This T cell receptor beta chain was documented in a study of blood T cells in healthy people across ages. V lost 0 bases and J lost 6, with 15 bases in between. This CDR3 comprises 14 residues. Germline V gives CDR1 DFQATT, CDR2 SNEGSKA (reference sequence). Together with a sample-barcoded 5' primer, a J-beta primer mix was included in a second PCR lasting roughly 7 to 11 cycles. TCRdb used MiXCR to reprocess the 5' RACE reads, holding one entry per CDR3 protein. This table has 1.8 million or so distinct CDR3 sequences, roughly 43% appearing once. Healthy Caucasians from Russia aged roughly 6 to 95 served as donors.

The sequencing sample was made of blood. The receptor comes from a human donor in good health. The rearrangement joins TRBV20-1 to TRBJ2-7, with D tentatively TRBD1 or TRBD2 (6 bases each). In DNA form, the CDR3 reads TGCAGTGCTAGAGATCGCCGGGGGACACGCGAGCAGTACTTC. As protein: CSARDRRGTREQYF.